This passage covers 13 T cell receptor beta chains from one sample sequenced in a study of T cells after yellow fever vaccination. TCRdb re-derived calls from the 5' RACE reads in MiXCR, one entry per CDR3 protein. The sample shows 40,000 to 50,000 distinct CDR3 sequences, roughly 7.1% of them seen only once. This specimen was CD8+ T cells not binding an NS4B(214-222) dextramer, sorted from PBMCs, taken 45 days after the yellow fever booster vaccination. The source is a man aged 25 to 45 who received the YFV17D yellow fever vaccine.

This clonotype was counted a few times. The chain carries TRBV7-2 and TRBJ2-2; TRBD2 matches 7 bases. In germline, CDR1 is SGHTA, CDR2 FQGNSA. The CDR3 has 15 residues. With V trimmed by 8 bases and J by 1 base, 7 bases remained unmatched. CDR3 DNA: TGTGCCAGCCCTGGGGCTAGCGGGAACACCGGGGAGCTGTTTTTT. Amino acid sequence: CASPGASGNTGELFF.

This clonotype was seen at least ten times. The chain couples TRBV10-2 to TRBJ2-2; D is possibly TRBD2 (5 bases). Trimming took 3 bases from V and 0 from J, leaving 14 bases between them. The CDR3 is 17 residues long. CDR1 and CDR2 from the germline V gene are WSHSY and SAAADI. The CDR3 DNA reads as TGCGCCAGCAGTGACGCGGGCGGCGGGCCGAACACCGGGGAGCTGTTTTTT. Amino acid sequence: CASSDAGGGPNTGELFF.

This clonotype was recorded many times. The chain joins TRBV19 to TRBJ2-1; tentatively, D is TRBD1 (5 bases). V was clipped by 3 bases and J by 6 bases, with 9 bases between them. The CDR3 is 13 residues long. Germline-derived CDR1 and CDR2 are LNHDA and SQIVND (reference sequence). CDR3 in DNA: TGTGCCAGTAGTATGGAAGGGGCCAATGAGCAGTTCTTC. This codes for CASSMEGANEQFF.

This clonotype came up a few times. The chain links TRBV4-3 to TRBJ1-1; D not resolved. The CDR3 is 13 residues long. Trimming took 6 bases from V and 1 from J, leaving 9 bases between them. In germline, CDR1 is LGHNA, CDR2 YSLEER. The CDR3 sequence is CASSQTENTEAFF. In DNA form, the CDR3 reads TGCGCCAGCAGTCAGACCGAGAACACTGAAGCTTTCTTT.

This clonotype has a count of ten or more. V is TRBV7-9 and J is TRBJ2-2, with TRBD1 identical over 7 bases. J was trimmed by 4 bases and V by 4 bases; bases with no gene match: 9. Germline V gene sequence: CDR1 SEHNR, CDR2 FQNEAQ (reference sequence). The CDR3 totals 16 residues. The CDR3 nucleotides are TGTGCCAGCAGCTCCCGGGACAGCCACCTCACCGGGGAGCTGTTTTTT. It is translated as CASSSRDSHLTGELFF.

In this sample, this clonotype turned up many times. The V call is TRBV7-8, the J call TRBJ2-1; D unclear. Trimming took 2 bases from V and 0 from J, leaving 11 bases between them. Germline CDR1 SGHVS, CDR2 FQNEAQ. The CDR3 totals 16 residues. For the CDR3, the DNA is TGTGCCAGCAGCTTAAGGCCGCACCCCTCCTACAATGAGCAGTTCTTC. It codes for CASSLRPHPSYNEQFF.

This clonotype was picked up many times. This chain connects TRBV7-9 to TRBJ2-1, with 9 bases matching TRBD2. The V gene end was trimmed by 1 base and the J gene end by 5 bases; junction bases not matched to a gene: 9. The CDR3 is 17 residues long. Germline CDR1 and CDR2: SEHNR and FQNEAQ (reference sequence). Here the CDR3 DNA reads TGTGCCAGCAGCTTAGATCCAGCGGGAGGTATCAACAATGAGCAGTTCTTC. Encoded protein: CASSLDPAGGINNEQFF.

This clonotype was found many times. The J gene is TRBJ1-5, the V gene TRBV6-2 or TRBV6-3, with D perhaps matching TRBD1 (6 bases). CDR1 and CDR2 (germline): MNHEY, SVGEGT. The germline V and J ends were trimmed by 0 bases and 6 bases, with 12 bases remaining between them. CDR3 length: 15 amino acids. Here the CDR3 reads CASSYSRGASQPQHF. CDR3 sequence (DNA): TGTGCCAGCAGTTACTCGAGGGGGGCAAGTCAGCCCCAGCATTTT.

This clonotype was counted at least ten times. This sequence joins TRBV7-2 and TRBJ2-1, with D uncertain. V shed 1 base and J shed 5 bases, with 12 bases lying between them. CDR1 is SGHTA, CDR2 FQGNSA, per germline. This CDR3 has 15 residues. For the CDR3, the DNA is TGTGCCAGCAGCTTAGTAGCCGGGCCCCACAATGAGCAGTTCTTC. Translating it yields CASSLVAGPHNEQFF. Full variable domain (missing parts from reference TRBV7-2 and TRBJ2-1): GAGVSQSPSNKVTEKGKDVELRCDPISGHTALYWYRQSLGQGLEFLIYFQGNSAPDKSGLPSDRFSAERTGGSVSTLTIQRTQQEDSAVYLCASSLVAGPHNEQFFGPGTRLTVL.

This clonotype was observed at least ten times. The chain is built from TRBV7-9 and TRBJ1-1, with unresolved D. V dropped 6 bases and J dropped 2 bases, with 10 bases sitting between them. Per germline, CDR1 SEHNR and CDR2 FQNEAQ (reference sequence). The CDR3 spans 13 residues. This CDR3 reads CASSPSTNTEAFF. CDR3 in DNA: TGTGCCAGCAGTCCCAGCACTAACACTGAAGCTTTCTTT.

This clonotype has ten or more counts. The CDR3 region has the DNA TGCAGTGCTACCAGCACAGGTCACACAGATACGCAGTATTTT. As protein: CSATSTGHTDTQYF. This chain uses TRBV20-1 with TRBJ2-3, with D perhaps matching TRBD1 (5 bases). The CDR3 is 14 residues long. Looked up from germline, CDR1 is DFQATT and CDR2 is SNEGSKA (reference sequence). Trimming left V 4 bases short and J 2 bases short, with 13 bases between.

This clonotype was recorded at least ten times. The rearrangement links TRBV20-1 to TRBJ1-5; D might be TRBD1 (5 bases). Trimming removed 0 bases from V and 6 bases from J, with 15 bases in between. Per the germline V gene, CDR1 is DFQATT and CDR2 is SNEGSKA (reference sequence). This CDR3 has 15 amino acids. The CDR3: CSARDPNSGGQPQHF. The CDR3 DNA reads as TGCAGTGCTAGAGATCCTAACTCCGGGGGTCAGCCCCAGCATTTT.

This clonotype occurred a few times. The rearrangement joins TRBV19 to TRBJ2-2; possibly TRBD1 or TRBD2 for D (5 bases each). Deletions cut 6 bases from V and 0 bases from J, with 14 bases between. Germline values: CDR1 LNHDA, CDR2 SQIVND (reference sequence). This CDR3 is 16 amino acids long. The CDR3 coding sequence is TGTGCCAGTAGCCCCACACGGGACGCGAACACCGGGGAGCTGTTTTTT. Its translation: CASSPTRDANTGELFF.